What follows describes a single T cell receptor beta chain. This record belongs to a study of cytomegalovirus exposure and HLA in healthy donors. The V gene end was trimmed by 0 bases and the J gene end by 7 bases; junction bases not matched to a gene: 12. CDR1 is SGHRS, CDR2 YFSETQ, per germline. This CDR3 is 17 amino acids long. With 60 Vbeta and 13 Jbeta primers, the PCR was carried out. The method was immunoSEQ multiplex PCR; TCRdb's version includes in-frame clones alone and lacks a portion of them. The table includes 160,000 or so clones, just under 80% detected once. The TCR comes from a man aged 25-45 years in good health and CMV-seronegative. Sequenced: PBMCs. The V and J genes are TRBV5-1 and TRBJ2-2; 7 bases are shared with TRBD1. The CDR3 loop reads CASSLAPTGTLGGELFF. The CDR3 DNA is TGCGCCAGCAGCTTGGCCCCGACAGGGACGTTGGGCGGGGAGCTGTTTTTT.